Following are 25 T cell receptor beta chains from one sample sequenced in a study of Ad26.COV2.S vaccination and SARS-CoV-2 variants. Treatment given: roughly 20 received Ad26.COV2.S at low or high dose, single or two shots; several received placebo; per-sample allocation not given. The samples date from day 63 after the first vaccine or placebo injection. Profiled with immunoSEQ multiplex PCR; TCRdb holds only in-frame clones, not every one. This sample has about 350,000 clones, with about 88% found just once. The source material was peripheral blood, sampled in a trial of Ad26.COV2.S vaccine versus placebo. Receptors originate from a person aged 18 to 65 who received the Ad26.COV2.S COVID-19 vaccine or a placebo.

With respect to this clone: The junction does not match germline at one end; this may be a read error. The CDR3 loop reads CASSLTPGTDTQYF. CDR3 nucleotides: TGTGCTAGCAGCTTAACTCCAGGCACAGATACGCAGTATTTT. The chain has TRBV7-7 and TRBJ2-3; D is undetermined. This CDR3 is 14 amino acids long. Germline loops: CDR1 SSHAT, CDR2 FNYEAQ (reference sequence).

This chain joins TRBV4-3 and TRBJ2-4; 8 bases are a match to TRBD2. The CDR3 is 17 amino acids. V dropped 0 bases and J dropped 2; count of bases not matched to a gene: 6. The V gene's germline CDR1 is LGHNA and CDR2 YSLEER. CDR3 sequence: CASSQDGTSGTKNIQYF. CDR3 sequence (DNA): TGCGCCAGCAGCCAAGATGGCACTAGCGGAACCAAAAACATTCAGTACTTC.

This chain connects TRBV19 to TRBJ1-1; D not certain. Germline CDR1 is LNHDA and CDR2 is SQIVND (reference sequence). The V and J ends lost 6 bases and 5 bases respectively, with 13 bases between them. This CDR3 is built from 13 residues. The CDR3 here is CASRSPVRTEAFF. The CDR3 DNA follows: TGTGCCAGTAGATCGCCGGTCAGGACTGAAGCTTTCTTT.

This sequence joins TRBV18 and TRBJ2-7; TRBD1 matches at 9 bases. Germline trimming cut 4 bases from V and 3 bases from J; bases unmatched to any gene: 4. Germline lookup yields CDR1 KGHSH and CDR2 LQKENI. The CDR3 contains 14 residues. The CDR3 bases are TGTGCCAGCTCACTAGGACAGGGGTTCTACGAGCAGTACTTC. Translating gives CASSLGQGFYEQYF.

This rearrangement joins TRBV15 to TRBJ2-3, with D maybe TRBD1 (5 bases). Germline assignment: CDR1 LNHNV and CDR2 YYDKDF (reference sequence). Deletions cut 1 base from V and 1 base from J, with 18 bases between. CDR3 length: 18 amino acids. This CDR3 is CATSRVGGPGQRTDTQYF. CDR3 sequence (DNA): TGTGCCACCAGCAGAGTCGGCGGCCCCGGACAACGCACAGATACGCAGTATTTT.

V usage is TRBV19 and J usage is TRBJ2-5; TRBD1 aligns across 11 bases. V lost 4 bases, J lost 2 bases, and 3 bases stayed unmatched. The germline CDR1 and CDR2 sequences are LNHDA and SQIVND (reference sequence). The CDR3 consists of 15 residues. CDR3: CASSRTGGLQETQYF. The CDR3 DNA reads as TGTGCCAGTAGTAGGACAGGGGGCTTACAAGAGACCCAGTACTTC.

The rearrangement links TRBV6-2 or TRBV6-3 to TRBJ2-7; a possible D gene is TRBD1 (6 bases). The CDR3 covers 14 residues. The germline V gene encodes CDR1 MNHEY and CDR2 SVGEGT. V lost 2 bases and J lost 3, with 11 bases in between. In DNA, the CDR3 is TGTGCCAGCAGTTACGGGCCCAGGGGCTACGAGCAGTACTTC. Its translation is CASSYGPRGYEQYF.

This chain uses TRBV4-3 with TRBJ2-7, with D possibly being TRBD1 or TRBD2 (6 bases each). CDR1 LGHNA and CDR2 YSLEER come from the germline V gene. The V gene lost 4 bases and the J gene lost 7 bases, with 14 bases spanning the gap. The CDR3 is 13 amino acids. CDR3: CASSPQGGQEQYF. In DNA, the CDR3 is TGCGCCAGCAGCCCCCAAGGGGGGCAAGAGCAGTACTTC.

This clone was counted at least ten times. V usage is TRBV9 and J usage is TRBJ2-7; TRBD1 matches at 9 bases. V shed 4 bases and J 3 bases; nucleotides not matched to a gene: 11. The germline V gene has CDR1 SGDLS and CDR2 YYNGEE. CDR3 length equals 16 residues. The CDR3 nucleotides are TGTGCCAGCAGCCCCCAGCCCGGGACAGGGAGCTACGAGCAGTACTTC. The encoded protein is CASSPQPGTGSYEQYF.

This clone has a handful of counts. The chain links TRBV21-1 to TRBJ2-7; TRBD2, the table's D call, was not compared with the DNA. TRBV21-1 is recorded as a pseudogene. This CDR3 has 17 amino acids. DNA for the CDR3: TGTGCCAGCAGCCCCGGGGAAGGCCCCCGGTCCTCCTACGAGCAGTACTTC. It yields the protein CASSPGEGPRSSYEQYF.

V is TRBV7-2 and J is TRBJ2-7, with D tentatively TRBD2 (5 bases). Between the trimmed V and J ends, which lost 6 bases and 2 bases, there was a span of 14 bases. Germline V gene sequence: CDR1 SGHTA, CDR2 FQGNSA. The CDR3 runs to 14 residues. CDR3 amino acids: CASSSSGTTYEQYF. CDR3 DNA sequence: TGTGCCAGCAGTTCAAGCGGAACGACCTACGAGCAGTACTTC.

The rearrangement uses TRBV27 and TRBJ2-7, with TRBD1 matching over 9 bases. CDR3 length: 15 residues. CDR1 and CDR2 (germline): MNHEY, SMNVEV (reference sequence). The J segment lost 6 bases and the V segment lost 3 bases, leaving 9 bases of the junction unmatched. This chain's CDR3 is CASSLTPGQGFEQYF. The CDR3 DNA follows: TGTGCCAGCAGTTTGACCCCGGGACAGGGATTCGAGCAGTACTTC.

This clone was seen just once. In nucleotides, the CDR3 is TGTGCCAGCAGCGTAGTTGGATGGGGACTTTACAATGAGCAGTTCTTC. Translated, it gives CASSVVGWGLYNEQFF. The rearrangement links TRBV9 to TRBJ2-1; weak D call: TRBD2 (6 bases). This CDR3 has 16 amino acids. The germline V gene has CDR1 SGDLS and CDR2 YYNGEE. Trimming shortened V by 0 bases and J by 4 bases, and 14 bases separated the two germline ends. The full variable domain, in which reference TRBV9 and TRBJ2-1 provide the parts outside the CDR3, is DSGVTQTPKHLITATGQRVTLRCSPRSGDLSVYWYQQSLDQGLQFLIQYYNGEERAKGNILERFSAQQFPDLHSELNLSSLELGDSALYFCASSVVGWGLYNEQFFGPGTRLTVL.

This chain uses TRBV10-1 with TRBJ2-1; D possibly corresponds to TRBD1 (6 bases). V was cut by 0 bases and J by 3 bases, with 12 bases left in between. This CDR3 is 16 amino acids long. Germline lookup yields CDR1 WNHNN and CDR2 SYGVQD (reference sequence). CDR3 in DNA: TGCGCCAGCAGTGAGTCAGGGGGATGGGGCTACAATGAGCAGTTCTTC. As protein: CASSESGGWGYNEQFF.

The chain links TRBV7-8 to TRBJ2-3, with TRBD2 matching over 8 bases. The V gene end was trimmed by 1 base and the J gene end by 5 bases; junction bases not matched to a gene: 8. The V gene's germline CDR1 is SGHVS and CDR2 FQNEAQ. The CDR3 spans 16 residues. The CDR3 sequence is CASSLVGGRTLDTQYF. Here the CDR3 DNA reads TGTGCCAGCAGCTTAGTAGGCGGGAGGACCCTAGATACGCAGTATTTT.

J is TRBJ2-3 and V is TRBV5-1; D is perhaps TRBD2 (5 bases). V was cut by 0 bases and J by 4 bases, with 18 bases left in between. This CDR3 is built from 17 residues. The V gene's germline CDR1 is SGHRS and CDR2 YFSETQ. Here the CDR3 reads CASSLEGPRGNADTQYF. In nucleotides, the CDR3 is TGCGCCAGCAGCTTGGAAGGGCCACGGGGTAATGCAGATACGCAGTATTTT.

The rearrangement links TRBV29-1 to TRBJ1-3; perhaps TRBD1 as D (6 bases). Germline values: CDR1 SQVTM, CDR2 ANQGSEA. V gave up 1 base and J gave up 0 bases, with 31 bases separating them. The CDR3 has 22 amino acids. This CDR3 is CSVEGSGGGAGTPYHSGNTIYF. CDR3 nucleotides: TGCAGCGTTGAAGGCTCTGGTGGGGGGGCCGGGACACCATACCACTCTGGAAACACCATATATTTT.

V gene TRBV5-1 combines with J gene TRBJ2-2; D possibly matches TRBD1 or TRBD2 (5 bases each). V lost 4 bases, J lost 7 bases, and 17 bases lay in between. CDR3 length: 15 residues. CDR1 and CDR2 from the germline V gene are SGHRS and YFSETQ. CDR3 sequence: CASSMPGPEVGELFF. The DNA of the CDR3 is TGCGCCAGCAGCATGCCGGGACCAGAGGTCGGGGAGCTGTTTTTT.

The V and J genes are TRBV7-6 and TRBJ2-7; TRBD1 might be the D (6 bases). V lost 0 bases and J lost 3, with 12 bases in between. Germline V gives CDR1 SGHVS, CDR2 FNYEAQ. This CDR3 is built from 15 residues. CDR3 sequence: CASSLAHTQGYEQYF. Written as DNA, the CDR3 is TGTGCCAGCAGCTTAGCCCATACACAGGGCTACGAGCAGTACTTC.

The chain carries TRBV28 and TRBJ2-7; no clear D gene. V gave up 3 bases and J gave up 3 bases, with 6 bases separating them. Germline V gene data show CDR1 as MDHEN and CDR2 as SYDVKM. This CDR3 comprises 12 residues. The CDR3, as DNA: TGTGCCAGCAGTTTTTGGCTCTACGAGCAGTACTTC. This gives the protein CASSFWLYEQYF.

The gene calls are TRBV10-3 and TRBJ2-2; maybe TRBD1 (6 bases). Per germline, CDR1 ENHRY and CDR2 SYGVKD. V was pared by 2 bases and J by 5 bases, with 15 bases between. The CDR3 is made up of 16 amino acids. The CDR3 here is CAISELGEQGTGELFF. DNA of the CDR3: TGTGCCATCAGTGAGCTTGGCGAACAGGGTACCGGGGAGCTGTTTTTT.

The V gene is TRBV15, the J gene TRBJ1-1; weak D call: TRBD1 (6 bases). Trimming took 6 bases from V and 4 from J, leaving 15 bases between them. CDR3 size: 14 residues. Germline values: CDR1 LNHNV, CDR2 YYDKDF (reference sequence). The CDR3 DNA follows: TGTGCCACCAGAGACAGAGAACAGGGCACTGAAGCTTTCTTT. Its translation is CATRDREQGTEAFF.

The chain couples TRBV7-9 to TRBJ1-5; maybe TRBD1 (6 bases). V was pared by 5 bases and J by 6 bases, with 11 bases between. CDR1 SEHNR and CDR2 FQNEAQ come from the germline V gene (reference sequence). This CDR3 is 13 amino acids long. CDR3 amino acids: CASSPQGIQPQHF. The CDR3 DNA is TGTGCCAGCAGCCCCCAGGGGATTCAGCCCCAGCATTTT.

Only one count was recorded for this clone. The chain has TRBV5-1 and TRBJ2-5, with 9 bases matching TRBD1. Per the germline V gene, CDR1 is SGHRS and CDR2 is YFSETQ. J was trimmed by 4 bases and V by 4 bases; bases with no gene match: 8. The CDR3 totals 15 residues. The CDR3 DNA reads as TGCGCCAGCAGCCTGGGAGGGACAGGGCGAGAGACCCAGTACTTC. This translates into CASSLGGTGRETQYF.

The chain employs TRBV6-6 and TRBJ1-1; D gene unclear. CDR1 and CDR2 (germline): MNHNY, SVGAGI (reference sequence). V lost 2 bases and J 0 bases, leaving 10 bases between the germline ends. This CDR3 is 15 amino acids long. DNA for the CDR3: TGTGCCAGCAGTTACGGTGGTGCCGTGAACACTGAAGCTTTCTTT. Translating it yields CASSYGGAVNTEAFF.